Detailed here is one T cell receptor (beta chain). The antigen is not known. These data originate in a study of cytomegalovirus exposure and HLA in healthy donors. Study-wide points: More than 150 TCR beta chains were listed as cytomegalovirus-associated.

Profiled with immunoSEQ multiplex PCR; TCRdb holds only in-frame clones, not every one. The sample has 150,000 to 170,000 clones; around 84% are singletons. CDR3 length equals 17 residues. V was shortened by 2 bases and J by 0 bases, with 14 bases between the two germline ends. The sequencing input was PBMCs. This TCR was recovered from a human donor in good health. The chain recombines TRBV23-1 with TRBJ1-5; D ambiguous. TRBV23-1 is an open reading frame whose function is uncertain. CDR3: CASSQAAGANSNQPQHF. Written as DNA, the CDR3 is TGCGCCAGCAGTCAAGCAGCCGGAGCGAATAGCAATCAGCCCCAGCATTTT.